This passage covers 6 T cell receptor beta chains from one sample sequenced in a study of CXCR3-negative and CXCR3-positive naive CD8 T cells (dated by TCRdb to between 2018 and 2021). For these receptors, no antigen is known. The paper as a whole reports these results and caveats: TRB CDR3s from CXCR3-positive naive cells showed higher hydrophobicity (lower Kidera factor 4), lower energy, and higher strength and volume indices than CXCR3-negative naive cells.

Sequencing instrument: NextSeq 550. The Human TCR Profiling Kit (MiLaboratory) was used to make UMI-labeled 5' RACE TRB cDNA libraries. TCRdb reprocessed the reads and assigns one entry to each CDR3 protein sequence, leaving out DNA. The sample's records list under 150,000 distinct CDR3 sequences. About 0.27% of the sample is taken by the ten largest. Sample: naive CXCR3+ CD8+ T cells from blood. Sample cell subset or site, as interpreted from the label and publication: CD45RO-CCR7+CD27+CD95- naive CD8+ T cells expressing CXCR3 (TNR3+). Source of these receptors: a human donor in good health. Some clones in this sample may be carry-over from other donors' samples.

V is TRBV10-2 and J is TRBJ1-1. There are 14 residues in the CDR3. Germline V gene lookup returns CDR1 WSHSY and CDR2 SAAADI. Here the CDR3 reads CASGGDGMNTEAFF.

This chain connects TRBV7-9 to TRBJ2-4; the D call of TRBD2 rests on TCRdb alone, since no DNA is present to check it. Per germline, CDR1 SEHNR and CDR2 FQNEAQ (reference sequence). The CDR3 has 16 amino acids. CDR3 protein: CASSLASGRGSNIQYF.

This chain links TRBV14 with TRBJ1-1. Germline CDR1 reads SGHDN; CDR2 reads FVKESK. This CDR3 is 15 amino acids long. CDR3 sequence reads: CASSPLERLNTEAFF.

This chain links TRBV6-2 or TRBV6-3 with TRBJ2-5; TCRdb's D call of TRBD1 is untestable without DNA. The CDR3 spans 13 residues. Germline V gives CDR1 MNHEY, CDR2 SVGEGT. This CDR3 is CASSGLGGETQYF.

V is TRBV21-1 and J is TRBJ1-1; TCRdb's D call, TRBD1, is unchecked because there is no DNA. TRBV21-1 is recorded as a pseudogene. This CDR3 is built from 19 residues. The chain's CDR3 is CASSRLGSPGHLRNTEAFF.

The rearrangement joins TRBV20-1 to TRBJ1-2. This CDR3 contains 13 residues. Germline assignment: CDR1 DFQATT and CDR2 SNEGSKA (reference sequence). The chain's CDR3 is CSGYSTPNYGYTF.